This TCR beta chain comes out of a study of shared clonotypes between healthy human individuals. Overall study results and limits: Estimated richness values were generally larger in naive subsets than in memory subsets.

A split of CD4+ cells into CD45RA+ naive and CD45RA-negative memory subsets was performed. Germline CDR1 and CDR2: MDHEN and SYDVKM. Trimming cost V 4 bases and J 2 bases, with 20 bases left between them. The CDR3 sequence is 17 residues long. As regards this clone: Its antigen is unidentified.

Assay: immunoSEQ multiplex PCR; the TCRdb copy retains only in-frame clones and omits some. The profile shows some 2.3 million clones, 80% to 95% of them singletons. The specimen sequenced was naive CD4+ T cells from PBMCs. This sample's subset: CD45RA+ positively selected. V is TRBV28 and J is TRBJ1-2; maybe TRBD1 (5 bases). The TCR was taken from a man aged 18 to 30 in good health. Some clones in this sample may be carry-over from other donors' samples. The CDR3 region is CASSSSGDVRVNYGYTF. The CDR3 DNA sequence: TGTGCCAGCAGTTCGAGCGGGGACGTTCGAGTCAACTATGGCTACACCTTC.